Reported below is one TCR beta chain. Its antigen is not identified. This entry comes from a study of OX40 agonist ivuxolimab in advanced cancers. Study-wide points: Low normalized T-cell clonal expansion was also seen in some nonresponders.

Anyone with autoimmune disease history or systemic immunosuppression was excluded. Sequencing was performed with immunoSEQ multiplex PCR; in TCRdb, only in-frame clones are kept and a portion is missing. Among roughly 80,000 clones listed, around 87% were seen once. CDR3 size: 15 residues. The germline V and J ends were trimmed by 0 bases and 1 base, with 11 bases remaining between them. Per the germline V gene, CDR1 is SGHRS and CDR2 is YFSETQ. This sequence joins TRBV5-1 and TRBJ2-7; a weak D match, TRBD1 (6 bases). The source of this sequence is an adult with an advanced solid tumor such as melanoma, head and neck, liver or kidney cancer. Material: CD4+ or CD8+ T cells sorted from blood, obtained in a trial of the OX40 agonist ivuxolimab. For the CDR3, the DNA is TGCGCCAGCAGCTTGGCCGGGACACCTTCCTACGAGCAGTACTTC. Translated: CASSLAGTPSYEQYF.